This TCR beta chain was documented in a study of Ad26.COV2.S vaccination and SARS-CoV-2 variants. The overall study: Donor joined the COV1001 Ad26.COV2.S trial arm.

Sequencing was performed with immunoSEQ multiplex PCR; in TCRdb, only in-frame clones are kept and a portion is missing. The table has around 320,000 clones, about 86% seen once; the top ten hold 1.5% to 2.5%. Per the germline V gene, CDR1 is KGHSH and CDR2 is LQKENI. The CDR3 extends over 13 amino acids. The ends were cut back, 2 bases at V and 2 bases at J, with 6 bases in the middle. Concerning this clone itself: Other DNA sequences within the sample encode an identical CDR3.

Treatment described: 15 to 20 received Ad26.COV2.S at low or high dose, single or two shots; roughly five received placebo; per-sample allocation not given. Sampling happened 63 days after the first vaccine or placebo injection. This chain links TRBV18 with TRBJ2-5; D is undetermined. This TCR derives from a person between 18 and 60 years old who received the Ad26.COV2.S COVID-19 vaccine or a placebo. The sample here was peripheral blood, taken in a trial of Ad26.COV2.S vaccine versus placebo. CDR3 region: CASSPKGQETQYF. As DNA, the CDR3 is TGTGCCAGCTCACCAAAAGGGCAAGAGACCCAGTACTTC.